This T cell receptor (beta chain) was documented in a study of CD8 T cells in ankylosing spondylitis (dated by TCRdb to about 2017). Describing the broader study: The study set out to find disease-linked TCR variants by profiling T cell receptor beta repertoires in ankylosing spondylitis patients and healthy donors. In total, the full study cohort was made up of some 100 healthy donors and approximately 27 ankylosing spondylitis patients. Peripheral blood samples were taken, and synovial fluid was additionally collected from ankylosing spondylitis patients.

V sheds 3 bases and J sheds 0 bases, leaving 16 bases between their ends. CDR1 DFQATT and CDR2 SNEGSKA were looked up in the germline V gene (reference sequence). Including cysteine and phenylalanine, the CDR3 has 16 amino acids. The DNA shown is the 48-base CDR3, in frame from base 1. There are many counts of this clonotype. What antigen it recognizes has not been identified. It has no much larger one-base neighbor in the sample; base qualities were not kept. On the study overall, not on this receptor specifically: Some motif variants were previously reported in synovial fluid and blood of reactive arthritis patients, suggesting common disease-initiation mechanisms. The disease-linked clones were reported to be significantly enriched in matched synovial fluid samples from ankylosing spondylitis patients. The disease-linked clones had a CD8+ phenotype and were found at relatively low frequencies in peripheral blood. Blood from ankylosing spondylitis patients appeared to be characterized by a TCR beta motif composed of several highly homologous amino acid variants.

The instrument was an Illumina HiSeq 2500. TCR beta libraries were prepared by quantitative 5'-RACE with molecular barcodes. In the authors' own workflow: Disease-linked TCR variants were identified with a new computational method built on a probabilistic model of VDJ rearrangement. TCRdb cleaned the public reads at Q25 with fastp, built clones with MiXCR and kept in-frame beta chains. Identical CDR3 proteins give one entry, which carries the most common genes and DNA. TCRdb's processing, not the authors' own work, is the source of the V and J calls. The sample table contains under 55,000 distinct CDR3 sequences; only one count was recorded for approximately 7% of them. Clones ranked in the top ten supply around 7.8% of the sample.

The specimen sequenced was blood, either unsorted or a sorted T cell fraction (not recorded which). The chain is made from TRBV20-1 and TRBJ2-3; a tentative D match to TRBD2 spans 7 bases. The origin of this receptor is a female donor with ankylosing spondylitis or in good health (not recorded which). At the DNA level, the sequence is TGCAGTGCTAGGGGGGGCGCGGGGGCGAGCACAGATACGCAGTATTTT. Its product reads: CSARGGAGASTDTQYF.